The 7 T cell receptor beta chains below were found in one sample sequenced in a study of post-analysis software for immune sequencing data. Study-level results: Patients carried several TRBV segments more frequently than controls did, and TRBV5-6, TRBV5-1 and TRBV20-1 were among them.

Their cognate antigens are unknown. Libraries were made from TCR beta cDNA, and they carried unique molecular identifiers. MiXCR, applied by TCRdb to the PCR reads, yields one record per CDR3 protein. Among about 770,000 distinct CDR3 sequences listed, around 46% were seen once. Sequenced sample: blood. The receptors were sampled from a girl between 10 and 17 years old with multiple sclerosis.

The V and J genes are TRBV7-8 and TRBJ1-1, with D unclear. The V end was cut by 3 bases, the J end by 4 bases, with 9 bases between. CDR1 and CDR2 (germline): SGHVS, FQNEAQ. CDR3 length: 13 residues. The CDR3 loop reads CASSLRQSTEAFF. For the CDR3, the DNA is TGTGCCAGCAGCTTGAGGCAGAGCACTGAAGCTTTCTTT.

This clonotype was detected only a few times. The V and J genes are TRBV6-6 and TRBJ1-2; perhaps TRBD1 as D (5 bases). The length of the CDR3 is 17 residues. Germline values: CDR1 MNHNY, CDR2 SVGAGI (reference sequence). Trimming took off 0 bases at V and 0 bases at J, with 14 bases between the two ends. The CDR3 region is CASSYSGDRGANYGYTF. Here the CDR3 DNA reads TGTGCCAGCAGTTACTCGGGGGATAGGGGCGCTAACTATGGCTACACCTTC.

The V call is TRBV4-3, the J call TRBJ2-3; 8 positions match TRBD2. CDR1 and CDR2 (germline): LGHNA, YSLEER. The CDR3 is made up of 16 amino acids. Trimming removed 0 bases from V and 3 bases from J; junction bases left unmatched: 5. The chain's CDR3 is CASSQDGIAGTDTQYF. DNA of the CDR3: TGCGCCAGCAGCCAAGACGGAATAGCGGGGACAGATACGCAGTATTTT.

The rearrangement uses TRBV2 and TRBJ2-5; TRBD2 aligns across 8 bases. V gave up 1 base and J gave up 4 bases; unmatched junction bases: 2. Per the germline V gene, CDR1 is SNHLY and CDR2 is FYNNEI. The CDR3 length is 14 residues. CDR3 amino acids: CASSEGLAGETQYF. In nucleotides, the CDR3 is TGTGCCAGCAGTGAAGGTCTAGCGGGAGAGACCCAGTACTTC.

The V call is TRBV12-3 or TRBV12-4, the J call TRBJ1-1; tentatively, D is TRBD1 (5 bases). Trimming removed 6 bases at V and 3 bases at J, with 8 bases between. CDR3 length equals 12 residues. CDR3 amino acids: CASSQGYTEAFF. The CDR3 DNA follows: TGTGCCAGCAGCCAGGGTTACACTGAAGCTTTCTTT.

This chain links TRBV4-2 with TRBJ2-6, with 8 bases fitting TRBD1. CDR1 and CDR2 (germline): LGHNA, YNFKEQ. The CDR3 length is 19 residues. Germline trimming cut 0 bases from V and 1 base from J; bases unmatched to any gene: 8. CDR3 nucleotide sequence: TGTGCCAGCAGCCAAGAGTCGGGGACAGGCTTTTCTGGGGCCAACGTCCTGACTTTC. Protein: CASSQESGTGFSGANVLTF.

This sequence joins TRBV7-9 and TRBJ2-1, with TRBD1 matching over 8 bases. V shed 5 bases and J 3 bases; nucleotides not matched to a gene: 3. The CDR3 has 14 residues. Germline V gene data show CDR1 as SEHNR and CDR2 as FQNEAQ (reference sequence). The CDR3 DNA reads as TGTGCCAGCAGCCGGACAGGGCTCTACAATGAGCAGTTCTTC. The encoded protein is CASSRTGLYNEQFF.